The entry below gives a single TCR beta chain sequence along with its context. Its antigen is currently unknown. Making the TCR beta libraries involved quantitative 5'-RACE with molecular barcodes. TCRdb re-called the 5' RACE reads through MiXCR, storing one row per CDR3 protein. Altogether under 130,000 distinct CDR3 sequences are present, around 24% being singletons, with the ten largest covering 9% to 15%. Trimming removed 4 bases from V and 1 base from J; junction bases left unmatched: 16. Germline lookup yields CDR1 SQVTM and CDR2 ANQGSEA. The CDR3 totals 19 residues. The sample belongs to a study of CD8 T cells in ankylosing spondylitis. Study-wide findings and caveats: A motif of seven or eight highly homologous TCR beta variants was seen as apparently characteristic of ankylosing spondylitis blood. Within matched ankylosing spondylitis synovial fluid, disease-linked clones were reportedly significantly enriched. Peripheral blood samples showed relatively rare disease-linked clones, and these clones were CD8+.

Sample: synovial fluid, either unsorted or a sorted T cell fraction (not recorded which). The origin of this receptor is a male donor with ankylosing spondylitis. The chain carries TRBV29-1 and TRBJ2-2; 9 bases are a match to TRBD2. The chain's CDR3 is CSVGEGGWLAGQNTGELFF. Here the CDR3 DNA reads TGCAGCGTTGGGGAAGGGGGCTGGCTAGCGGGACAGAACACCGGGGAGCTGTTTTTT.